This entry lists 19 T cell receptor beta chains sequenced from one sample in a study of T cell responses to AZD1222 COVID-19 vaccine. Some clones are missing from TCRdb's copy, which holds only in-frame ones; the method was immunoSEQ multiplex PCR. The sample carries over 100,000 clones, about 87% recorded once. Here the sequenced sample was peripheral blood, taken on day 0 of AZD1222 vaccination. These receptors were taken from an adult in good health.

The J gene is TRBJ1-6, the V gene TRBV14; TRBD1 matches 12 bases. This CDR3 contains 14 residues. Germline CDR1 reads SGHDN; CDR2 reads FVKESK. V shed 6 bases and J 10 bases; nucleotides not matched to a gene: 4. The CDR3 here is CASRLGTGGSPLHF. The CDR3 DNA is TGTGCCAGCAGACTCGGGACAGGGGGCTCACCCCTCCACTTT.

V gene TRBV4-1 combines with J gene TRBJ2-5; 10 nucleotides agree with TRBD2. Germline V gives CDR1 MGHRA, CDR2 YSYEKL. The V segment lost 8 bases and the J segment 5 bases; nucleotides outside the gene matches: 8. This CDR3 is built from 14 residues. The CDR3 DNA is TGCGCCAGCTCGACCCTAGCGGGGGTGGAGACCCAGTACTTC. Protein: CASSTLAGVETQYF.

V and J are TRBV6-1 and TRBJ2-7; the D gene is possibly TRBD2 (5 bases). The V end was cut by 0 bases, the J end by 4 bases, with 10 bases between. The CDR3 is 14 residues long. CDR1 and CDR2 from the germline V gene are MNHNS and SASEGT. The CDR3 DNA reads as TGTGCCAGCAGTGAAGCGAGGGATCGGTACGAGCAGTACTTC. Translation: CASSEARDRYEQYF.

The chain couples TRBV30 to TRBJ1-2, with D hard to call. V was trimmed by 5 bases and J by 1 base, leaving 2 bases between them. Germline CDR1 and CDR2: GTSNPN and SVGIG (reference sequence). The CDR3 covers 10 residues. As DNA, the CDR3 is TGTGCCTGGGTTAACTATGGCTACACCTTC. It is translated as CAWVNYGYTF.

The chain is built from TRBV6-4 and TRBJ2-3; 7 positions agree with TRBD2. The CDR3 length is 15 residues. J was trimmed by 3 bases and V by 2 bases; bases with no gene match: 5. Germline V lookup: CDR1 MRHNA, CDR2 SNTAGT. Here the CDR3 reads CASSDGSGETDTQYF. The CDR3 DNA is TGTGCCAGCAGTGACGGAAGCGGGGAGACAGATACGCAGTATTTT.

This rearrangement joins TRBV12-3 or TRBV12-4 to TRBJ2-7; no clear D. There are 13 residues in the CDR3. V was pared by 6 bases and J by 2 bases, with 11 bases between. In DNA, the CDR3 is TGTGCCAGCAGCCTCACAGAGGCCTACGAGCAGTACTTC. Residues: CASSLTEAYEQYF.

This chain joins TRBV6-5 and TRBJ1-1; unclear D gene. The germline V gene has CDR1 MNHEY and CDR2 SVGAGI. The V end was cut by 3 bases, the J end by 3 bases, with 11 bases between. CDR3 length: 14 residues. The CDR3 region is CASSYYGVDTEAFF. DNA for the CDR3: TGTGCCAGCAGTTATTATGGGGTCGACACTGAAGCTTTCTTT.

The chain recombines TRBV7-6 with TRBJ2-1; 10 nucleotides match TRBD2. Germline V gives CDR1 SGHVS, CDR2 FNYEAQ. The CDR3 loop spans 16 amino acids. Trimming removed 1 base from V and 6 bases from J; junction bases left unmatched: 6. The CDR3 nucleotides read TGTGCCAGCAGCTTAGTGCCTAGCGGGAGAGTCAATGAGCAGTTCTTC. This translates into CASSLVPSGRVNEQFF. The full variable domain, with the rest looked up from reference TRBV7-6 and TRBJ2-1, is GAGVSQSPRYKVTKRGQDVALRCDPISGHVSLYWYRQALGQGPEFLTYFNYEAQQDKSGLPNDRFSAERPEGSISTLTIQRTEQRDSAMYRCASSLVPSGRVNEQFFGPGTRLTVL.

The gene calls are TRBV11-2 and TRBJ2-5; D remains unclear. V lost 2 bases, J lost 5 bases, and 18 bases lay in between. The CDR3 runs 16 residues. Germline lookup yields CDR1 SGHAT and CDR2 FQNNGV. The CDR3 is CASSLTGSNLGETQYF. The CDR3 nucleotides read TGTGCCAGCAGCTTAACCGGTTCTAACCTGGGGGAGACCCAGTACTTC.

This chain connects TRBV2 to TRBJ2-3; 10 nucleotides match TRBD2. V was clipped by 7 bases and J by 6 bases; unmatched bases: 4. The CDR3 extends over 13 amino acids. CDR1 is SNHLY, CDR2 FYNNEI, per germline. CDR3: CASKEREGDTQYF. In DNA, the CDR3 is TGTGCCAGCAAGGAGCGGGAGGGGGATACGCAGTATTTT. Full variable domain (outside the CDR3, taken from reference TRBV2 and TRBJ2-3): EPEVTQTPSHQVTQMGQEVILRCVPISNHLYFYWYRQILGQKVEFLVSFYNNEISEKSEIFDDQFSVERPDGSNFTLKIRSTKLEDSAMYFCASKEREGDTQYFGPGTRLTVL.

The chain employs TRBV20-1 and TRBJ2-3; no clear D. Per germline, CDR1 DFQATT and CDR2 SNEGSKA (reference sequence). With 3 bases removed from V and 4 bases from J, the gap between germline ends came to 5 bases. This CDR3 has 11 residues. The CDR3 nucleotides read TGCAGTGCTAGGAAGGCAGATACGCAGTATTTT. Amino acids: CSARKADTQYF.

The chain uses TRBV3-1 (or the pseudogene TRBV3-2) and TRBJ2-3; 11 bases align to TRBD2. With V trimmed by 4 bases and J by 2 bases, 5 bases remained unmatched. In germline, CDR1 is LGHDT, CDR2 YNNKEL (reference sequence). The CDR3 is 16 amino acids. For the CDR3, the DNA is TGTGCCAGCAGCCTCCTACTAGCGGGGGACACAGATACGCAGTATTTT. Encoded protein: CASSLLLAGDTDTQYF.

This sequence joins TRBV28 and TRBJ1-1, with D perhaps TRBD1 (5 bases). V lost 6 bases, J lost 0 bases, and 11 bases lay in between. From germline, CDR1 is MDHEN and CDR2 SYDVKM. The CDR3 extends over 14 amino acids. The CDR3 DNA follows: TGTGCCAGCAGATCAGGACAAGTGAACACTGAAGCTTTCTTT. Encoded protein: CASRSGQVNTEAFF.

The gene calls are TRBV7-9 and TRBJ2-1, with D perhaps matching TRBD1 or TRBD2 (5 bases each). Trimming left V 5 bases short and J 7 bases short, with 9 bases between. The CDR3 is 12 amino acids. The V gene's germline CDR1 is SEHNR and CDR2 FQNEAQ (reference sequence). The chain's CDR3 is CASSGTGNEQFF. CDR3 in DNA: TGTGCCAGCAGCGGGACCGGGAATGAGCAGTTCTTC.

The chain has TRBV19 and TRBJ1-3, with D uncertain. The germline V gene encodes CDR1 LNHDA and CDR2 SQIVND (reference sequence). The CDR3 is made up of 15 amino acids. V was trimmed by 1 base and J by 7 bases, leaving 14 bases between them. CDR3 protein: CASSIGWTVDNTIYF. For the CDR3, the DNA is TGTGCCAGTAGTATAGGTTGGACGGTCGACAACACCATATATTTT.

The CDR3 DNA sequence: TGCGCCAGCACGATGGGACAGGCGACCAACGAGCAGTACTTC. It is translated as CASTMGQATNEQYF. V usage is TRBV5-1 and J usage is TRBJ2-7, with 8 bases aligning to TRBD1. The V gene end was trimmed by 6 bases and the J gene end by 5 bases; junction bases not matched to a gene: 10. Germline CDR1 is SGHRS and CDR2 is YFSETQ. CDR3 length: 14 residues.

Here the CDR3 DNA reads TGTGCCACCAGCAGAGTCGGACTGGTAGCCTACACCTTC. Its translation: CATSRVGLVAYTF. The rearrangement uses TRBV15 and TRBJ1-2; no firm D call. This CDR3 has 13 residues. CDR1 and CDR2 from the germline V gene are LNHNV and YYDKDF (reference sequence). The V end lost 1 base, the J end lost 10 bases, and 13 bases lay between the germline ends. Variable domain in full (rest from reference TRBV15 and TRBJ1-2): DAMVIQNPRYQVTQFGKPVTLSCSQTLNHNVMYWYQQKSSQAPKLLFHYYDKDFNNEADTPDNFQSRRPNTSFCFLDIRSPGLGDTAMYLCATSRVGLVAYTFGSGTRLTVV.

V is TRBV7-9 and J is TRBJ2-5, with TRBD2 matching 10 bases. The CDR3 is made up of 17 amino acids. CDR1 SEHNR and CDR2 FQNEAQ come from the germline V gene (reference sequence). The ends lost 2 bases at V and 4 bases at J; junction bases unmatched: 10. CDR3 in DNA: TGTGCCAGCAGCTTACTAGCGGGAGTGGTGGGAGGAGAGACCCAGTACTTC. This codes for CASSLLAGVVGGETQYF.

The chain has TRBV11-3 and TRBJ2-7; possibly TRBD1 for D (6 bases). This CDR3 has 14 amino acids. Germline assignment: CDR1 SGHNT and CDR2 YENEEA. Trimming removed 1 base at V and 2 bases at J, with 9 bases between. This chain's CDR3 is CASSLAGTTYEQYF. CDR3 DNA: TGTGCCAGCAGCTTAGCGGGGACAACCTACGAGCAGTACTTC.